Listed below are T cell receptor beta chains from one sample, sequenced in a study of Ad26.COV2.S vaccination and SARS-CoV-2 variants. Generated by immunoSEQ multiplex PCR, the TCRdb table keeps only in-frame clones and is missing some. The repertoire holds about 350,000 clones, with 92% as singletons. Specimen: peripheral blood, collected after recovery from COVID-19. These receptors all stem from a human donor who had recovered from COVID-19. CDR3s leave out the opening cysteine and the closing phenylalanine or tryptophan.

TRBJ1-5	TRBV19	ASSQGAYSNQPQH
TRBJ2-2	TRBV6-6	ASSTSGQYGSGELF
TRBJ2-2	TRBV14	ASSQLQGTGELF
TRBJ2-5	TRBV12-5	ASGLATAGKTQY
TRBJ2-3	TRBV3-1/TRBV3-2	ASSLTASGGARDTQY
TRBJ2-7	TRBV6-5	ASRRQGRAYEQY
TRBJ1-2	TRBV5-6	ASSLDLRKGGYT
TRBJ2-1	TRBV25-1	ASSPLQNEQF
TRBJ2-7	TRBV4-1	ASSQEESYRGRRIREQY
TRBJ1-1	TRBV19	ASSLSGAGTEAF
TRBJ1-5	TRBV2	ASSLDRGTLNQPQH
TRBJ2-4	TRBV5-1	ASSGDIPNIQY
TRBJ2-5	TRBV10-3	ATYGWGGETQY
TRBJ1-2	TRBV19	ASSNWFGGPNYGYT
TRBJ1-6	TRBV18	ASSPDSSSPLH
TRBJ2-5	TRBV5-4	ASTTLPGSQETQY
TRBJ1-4	TRBV6-6	ASSYDEKLF
TRBJ1-1	TRBV2	ASSGILGQGRTEAF
TRBJ1-3	TRBV7-8	ASSPRSGQAVTGVSGNTIY
TRBJ2-3	TRBV27	ASSPSEADTQY
TRBJ2-1	TRBV21-1	ASTWTESGQF
TRBJ1-2	TRBV30	AWSPGTGGNYGYT
TRBJ1-5	TRBV19	ASSSGTASLTQH
TRBJ1-3	TRBV6-6	ASSYLNKGNGNTIY
TRBJ2-7	TRBV4-2	ASSQDPDYEQY
TRBJ1-1	TRBV14	ASSQSWGLGTEAF
TRBJ2-2	TRBV9	ASSVNTRGGNGELF
TRBJ2-5	TRBV9	ASSSSGTSGGLETQY
TRBJ1-1	TRBV7-9	ASSLVVTEAF
TRBJ2-3	TRBV5-6	ASSSPGTDTQY
TRBJ1-3	TRBV27	ASSYTGYSGNTIY
TRBJ2-2	TRBV5-1	ASSRQTGTNTGELF
TRBJ1-1	TRBV4-1	ASKRMTGDPEAF
TRBJ1-4	TRBV5-1	ASSLAEAGALTNEKLF
TRBJ2-7	TRBV23-1	ASIEDGYEQY
TRBJ2-7	TRBV19	ASSIGPGSYEQY
TRBJ2-3	TRBV7-2	ASSFRGRGTDTQY